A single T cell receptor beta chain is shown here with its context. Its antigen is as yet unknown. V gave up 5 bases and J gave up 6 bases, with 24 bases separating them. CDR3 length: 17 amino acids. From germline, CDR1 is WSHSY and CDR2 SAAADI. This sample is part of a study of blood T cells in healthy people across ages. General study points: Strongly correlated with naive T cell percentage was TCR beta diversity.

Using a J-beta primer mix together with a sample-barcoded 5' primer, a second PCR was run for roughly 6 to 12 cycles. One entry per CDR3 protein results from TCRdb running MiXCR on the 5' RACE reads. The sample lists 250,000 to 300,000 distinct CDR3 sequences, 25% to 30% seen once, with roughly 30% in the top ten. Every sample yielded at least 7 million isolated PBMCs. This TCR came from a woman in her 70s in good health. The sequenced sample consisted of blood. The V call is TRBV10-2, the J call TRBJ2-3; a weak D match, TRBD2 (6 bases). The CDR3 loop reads CASSTLFEEGPRDTQYF. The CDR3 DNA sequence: TGCGCCAGCAGTACTCTATTTGAGGAGGGCCCTCGGGATACGCAGTATTTT.